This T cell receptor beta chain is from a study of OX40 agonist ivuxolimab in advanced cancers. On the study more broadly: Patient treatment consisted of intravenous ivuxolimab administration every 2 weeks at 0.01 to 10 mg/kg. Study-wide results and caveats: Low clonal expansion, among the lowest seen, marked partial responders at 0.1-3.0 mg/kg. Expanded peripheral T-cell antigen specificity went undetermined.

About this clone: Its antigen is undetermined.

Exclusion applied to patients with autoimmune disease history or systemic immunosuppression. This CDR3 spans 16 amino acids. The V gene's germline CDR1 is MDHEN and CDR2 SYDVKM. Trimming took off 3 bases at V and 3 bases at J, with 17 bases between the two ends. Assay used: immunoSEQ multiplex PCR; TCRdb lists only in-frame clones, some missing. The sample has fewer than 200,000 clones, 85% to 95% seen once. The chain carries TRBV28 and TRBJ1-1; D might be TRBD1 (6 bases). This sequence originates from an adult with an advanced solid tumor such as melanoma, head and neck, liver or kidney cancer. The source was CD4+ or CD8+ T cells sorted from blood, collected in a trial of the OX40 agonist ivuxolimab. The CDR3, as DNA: TGTGCCAGCAGTTTTCCCCTGACAGGAGGGGACACTGAAGCTTTCTTT. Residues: CASSFPLTGGDTEAFF.